Shown below are 20 T cell receptor beta chains from a single sample sequenced in a study of T cells in Graves' hyperthyroidism and ophthalmopathy. Amplification of TCR beta CDR3 regions was performed using RNA transcripts as template. Primed by the HTBI set, a first-round RT-PCR was run on the TCR CDR3. TCRdb re-called the multiplex PCR reads with MiXCR, one entry per CDR3 protein. The table lists almost 500,000 distinct CDR3 sequences, approximately 23% of them singletons. Sequenced material: blood. These receptors all stem from a woman aged 70-85 years with Graves' ophthalmopathy.

The chain combines TRBV7-3 with TRBJ1-1; 7 nucleotides agree with TRBD1. Per the germline V gene, CDR1 is SGHTA and CDR2 is FQGTGA. The CDR3 is made up of 15 amino acids. V shed 5 bases, J shed 5 bases, and the junction held 11 bases outside the gene matches. The CDR3 DNA reads as TGTGCCAGCAGCGAACTCCGGGACAGATTTACTGAAGCTTTCTTT. Its protein product is CASSELRDRFTEAFF.

This clonotype was observed many times. The rearrangement uses TRBV3-1 and TRBJ2-4, with 10 bases matching TRBD2. Germline V gives CDR1 LGHDT, CDR2 YNNKEL (reference sequence). CDR3 length equals 20 residues. The V and J ends lost 2 bases and 2 bases, in that order; junction bases with no gene match: 15. The CDR3 region is CASSQSVKREGLTTKNIQYF. The CDR3 bases are TGTGCCAGCAGCCAATCAGTAAAGCGGGAGGGCCTTACGACCAAAAACATTCAGTACTTC.

The chain links TRBV27 to TRBJ1-5, with TRBD1 identical over 12 bases. The V and J ends lost 4 bases and 9 bases, in that order; junction bases with no gene match: 1. This CDR3 comprises 13 residues. Germline CDR1 MNHEY, CDR2 SMNVEV (reference sequence). The CDR3 DNA reads as TGTGCCAGCAGTTGGGACAGGGGGCGGCCCCAGCATTTT. It yields the protein CASSWDRGRPQHF.

This sequence joins TRBV4-3 and TRBJ1-1; D perhaps matches TRBD1 (5 bases). This CDR3 is 13 amino acids long. Trimming pared 0 bases from V and 11 bases from J, leaving 13 bases between. Germline CDR1 is LGHNA and CDR2 is YSLEER. This chain's CDR3 is CASSQESRGEAFF. CDR3 in DNA: TGCGCCAGCAGCCAAGAGTCGAGGGGTGAGGCTTTCTTT.

The chain employs TRBV30 and TRBJ2-3; the D is unclear. Trimming took 3 bases from V and 2 from J, leaving 15 bases between them. Germline V gene data show CDR1 as GTSNPN and CDR2 as SVGIG (reference sequence). This CDR3 is built from 15 residues. The CDR3 sequence is CAWSSRNRYTDTQYF. As DNA, the CDR3 is TGTGCCTGGAGCTCCCGGAATAGATACACAGATACGCAGTATTTT.

This clonotype was observed a single time. The chain uses TRBV7-9 and TRBJ2-2; possible D gene TRBD2, 6 bases. Germline V gene lookup returns CDR1 SEHNR and CDR2 FQNEAQ (reference sequence). This CDR3 spans 15 amino acids. The V end was cut by 3 bases, the J end by 4 bases, with 12 bases between. In nucleotides, the CDR3 is TGTGCCAGCAGCTTCGAGAACGGGGGCACCGGGGAGCTGTTTTTT. It yields the protein CASSFENGGTGELFF. Looking up the rest from reference TRBV7-9 and TRBJ2-2 gives the full variable domain: DTGVSQNPRHKITKRGQNVTFRCDPISEHNRLYWYRQTLGQGPEFLTYFQNEAQLEKSRLLSDRFSAERPKGSFSTLEIQRTEQGDSAMYLCASSFENGGTGELFFGEGSRLTVL.

The chain links TRBV30 to TRBJ2-7; TRBD2 is a possible D gene (5 bases). The CDR3 runs to 13 residues. CDR1 and CDR2 from the germline V gene are GTSNPN and SVGIG (reference sequence). Deletions cut 2 bases from V and 2 bases from J, with 10 bases between. The DNA of the CDR3 is TGTGCCTGGAGTCCCGGGAAGCCCTACGAGCAGTACTTC. This gives the protein CAWSPGKPYEQYF.

This sequence joins TRBV9 and TRBJ2-5; the D is unclear. CDR1 is SGDLS and CDR2 is YYNGEE in the germline V gene. Trimming shortened V by 1 base and J by 2 bases, and 15 bases separated the two germline ends. The length of the CDR3 is 16 residues. CDR3 sequence: CASSVSPRADQETQYF. The CDR3 nucleotides read TGTGCCAGCAGCGTAAGCCCCCGGGCAGATCAAGAGACCCAGTACTTC.

This clonotype was detected only a few times. The CDR3 DNA reads as TGCAGTGCTAGTTTGGGACAACAAAACACTGAAGCTTTCTTT. This translates into CSASLGQQNTEAFF. The V gene is TRBV20-1, the J gene TRBJ1-1; tentative D call: TRBD1 (6 bases). Trimming shortened V by 3 bases and J by 2 bases, and 13 bases separated the two germline ends. The germline gives CDR1 DFQATT, CDR2 SNEGSKA (reference sequence). The length of the CDR3 is 14 residues.

This clonotype was seen at least ten times. This chain connects TRBV2 to TRBJ1-5, with TRBD1 identical over 10 bases. The CDR3 is 14 amino acids. The ends lost 4 bases at V and 5 bases at J; junction bases unmatched: 2. Per germline, CDR1 SNHLY and CDR2 FYNNEI. The DNA for the CDR3 is TGTGCCAGCAGTGGAGGGACAGGGGATCAGCCCCAGCATTTT. This encodes CASSGGTGDQPQHF.

In this sample, this clonotype turned up many times. The chain is built from TRBV7-2 and TRBJ2-7; D is undetermined. The V end was cut by 1 base, the J end by 7 bases, with 14 bases between. The CDR3 spans 14 residues. CDR1 and CDR2 (germline): SGHTA, FQGNSA. CDR3 in amino acids: CASSLVNLAREQYF. In DNA form, the CDR3 reads TGTGCCAGCAGCTTAGTAAATCTGGCCCGAGAGCAGTACTTC.

This clonotype was observed at least ten times. The rearrangement joins TRBV6-5 to TRBJ1-1, with a possible D match to TRBD1 (5 bases). This CDR3 has 13 amino acids. The V and J ends lost 2 bases and 7 bases respectively, with 11 bases between them. The germline gives CDR1 MNHEY, CDR2 SVGAGI. CDR3 in DNA: TGTGCCAGCAGTTACAATTGGGGGGGTGAAGCTTTCTTT. Translation gives CASSYNWGGEAFF.

This clonotype has a count of ten or more. The gene calls are TRBV19 and TRBJ2-1; 7 bases line up with TRBD2. Germline trimming cut 3 bases from V and 6 bases from J; bases unmatched to any gene: 2. The CDR3 is 13 residues long. Germline values: CDR1 LNHDA, CDR2 SQIVND (reference sequence). The CDR3 DNA reads TGTGCCAGTAGTATGGGACTACTCAATGAGCAGTTCTTC. This gives the protein CASSMGLLNEQFF.

This clonotype was recorded a few times. The chain employs TRBV28 and TRBJ1-2; D gene ambiguous. Looked up from germline, CDR1 is MDHEN and CDR2 is SYDVKM. The CDR3 is 14 residues long. Trimming removed 6 bases at V and 5 bases at J, with 16 bases between. For the CDR3, the DNA is TGTGCCAGCAGCAAAGCAGGCAGTCTATATGGCTACACCTTC. This gives the protein CASSKAGSLYGYTF.

V is TRBV4-1 and J is TRBJ2-7; weak D call: TRBD2 (5 bases). With 1 base removed from V and 0 bases from J, the gap between germline ends came to 16 bases. Germline V gene data show CDR1 as MGHRA and CDR2 as YSYEKL. This CDR3 comprises 17 residues. This CDR3 reads CASSQGLAYGSSYEQYF. CDR3 in DNA: TGCGCCAGCAGCCAAGGTCTAGCTTACGGAAGCTCCTACGAGCAGTACTTC.

The chain joins TRBV19 to TRBJ2-7; no definite D call. There are 14 residues in the CDR3. V was trimmed by 1 base and J by 6 bases, leaving 13 bases between them. CDR1 LNHDA and CDR2 SQIVND come from the germline V gene (reference sequence). The CDR3 region has the DNA TGTGCCAGTAGTATAGGAAGGTCTGAGAGCGAGCAGTACTTC. Translating gives CASSIGRSESEQYF.

This clonotype was counted only a few times. The chain joins TRBV10-1 to TRBJ2-3; tentatively, D is TRBD1 or TRBD2 (5 bases each). The CDR3 runs to 13 residues. Trimming pared 2 bases from V and 5 bases from J, leaving 8 bases between. Germline V gene data show CDR1 as WNHNN and CDR2 as SYGVQD (reference sequence). CDR3 sequence reads: CASSEGGRDTQYF. The CDR3 coding sequence is TGCGCCAGCAGTGAGGGGGGTCGAGATACGCAGTATTTT.

This chain connects TRBV9 to TRBJ1-6; no clear D gene. V was pared by 0 bases and J by 5 bases, with 6 bases between. The germline V gene has CDR1 SGDLS and CDR2 YYNGEE. There are 14 residues in the CDR3. This chain's CDR3 is CASSVGGDNSPLHF. The DNA for the CDR3 is TGTGCCAGCAGCGTAGGCGGGGATAATTCACCCCTCCACTTT.

The sample holds many counts of this clonotype. The chain links TRBV6-1 to TRBJ2-5; D assignment may be TRBD1 or TRBD2 (6 bases each). Germline CDR1 is MNHNS and CDR2 is SASEGT. With 6 bases removed from V and 5 bases from J, the gap between germline ends came to 10 bases. There are 12 residues in the CDR3. The CDR3 DNA reads as TGTGCCAGCAGCCCGGGGGCTGAGACCCAGTACTTC. This sequence encodes CASSPGAETQYF.

This clonotype has only a few counts. The chain carries TRBV28 and TRBJ1-2; D is uncertain. The CDR3 consists of 12 residues. The germline V gene encodes CDR1 MDHEN and CDR2 SYDVKM. V lost 6 bases and J 4 bases, leaving 9 bases between the germline ends. CDR3 protein: CASSPIGYGYTF. The CDR3 DNA follows: TGTGCCAGCAGCCCAATCGGCTATGGCTACACCTTC.